These 21 T cell receptor beta chains were sequenced from one sample in a study of control samples from healthy donors and cancer patients. Assay used: immunoSEQ multiplex PCR; TCRdb lists only in-frame clones, some missing. The sample lists 20,000 to 30,000 clones, 80% to 85% occurring once. Sequencing was performed on PBMCs. The source of these receptors is a man between 60 and 75 years old with colorectal cancer.

This sequence joins TRBV18 and TRBJ2-1; TRBD1 aligns across 10 bases. V lost 0 bases and J lost 2; bases outside the gene matches: 1. The CDR3 contains 16 residues. Germline CDR1 KGHSH, CDR2 LQKENI. DNA for the CDR3: TGTGCCAGCTCACCACCTGGGACAGGGGCCTACAATGAGCAGTTCTTC. Translating gives CASSPPGTGAYNEQFF.

The V gene is TRBV5-4, the J gene TRBJ1-1; D gene unclear. This CDR3 has 14 amino acids. Per the germline V gene, CDR1 is SGHNT and CDR2 is YYREEE (reference sequence). V shed 2 bases and J shed 0 bases, with 8 bases lying between them. CDR3 coding DNA: TGTGCCAGCAGCTTTGGGCAACTGAACACTGAAGCTTTCTTT. Its protein product is CASSFGQLNTEAFF.

V usage is TRBV6-2 or TRBV6-3 and J usage is TRBJ2-7; D might be TRBD2 (6 bases). The CDR3 runs 14 residues. Germline V CDR1 and CDR2: MNHEY, SVGEGT. Trimming pared 2 bases from V and 4 bases from J, leaving 12 bases between. The CDR3 protein is CASSYARGRYEQYV. CDR3 DNA sequence: TGTGCCAGCAGTTACGCCCGGGGGAGATACGAGCAGTACGTC.

This chain joins TRBV29-1 and TRBJ2-5; D not resolved. Trimming took 4 bases from V and 5 from J, leaving 8 bases between them. Germline assignment: CDR1 SQVTM and CDR2 ANQGSEA. The CDR3 has 11 residues. For the CDR3, the DNA is TGCAGCGTTGGAGCAGTCGAGACCCAGTACTTC. This translates into CSVGAVETQYF. Full variable domain (missing parts from reference TRBV29-1 and TRBJ2-5): SAVISQKPSRDICQRGTSLTIQCQVDSQVTMMFWYRQQPGQSLTLIATANQGSEATYESGFVIDKFPISRPNLTFSTLTVSNMSPEDSSIYLCSVGAVETQYFGPGTRLLVL.

The chain employs TRBV5-1 and TRBJ2-1; D is unresolved. In germline, CDR1 is SGHRS, CDR2 YFSETQ. V was clipped by 3 bases and J by 6 bases, with 16 bases between them. The CDR3 extends over 15 amino acids. CDR3 amino acids: CASSYDKGLSNEQFF. The CDR3 bases are TGCGCCAGCAGCTACGACAAAGGGCTCTCCAATGAGCAGTTCTTC.

A single count supports this clone. CDR3 coding DNA: TGCGCCAGCAGCTTGGCACAGGGAGATGGCTACACCTTC. Amino acids: CASSLAQGDGYTF. The chain joins TRBV5-1 to TRBJ1-2; D possibly corresponds to TRBD1 (6 bases). V was pared by 0 bases and J by 6 bases, with 9 bases between. This CDR3 is 13 amino acids long. The germline V gene encodes CDR1 SGHRS and CDR2 YFSETQ. The full variable domain, rest sourced from reference TRBV5-1 and TRBJ1-2, is KAGVTQTPRYLIKTRGQQVTLSCSPISGHRSVSWYQQTPGQGLQFLFEYFSETQRNKGNFPGRFSGRQFSNSRSEMNVSTLELGDSALYLCASSLAQGDGYTFGSGTRLTVV.

This chain links TRBV6-5 with TRBJ1-1, with D perhaps TRBD1 (5 bases). The CDR3 spans 14 residues. CDR1 MNHEY and CDR2 SVGAGI come from the germline V gene. V was shortened by 6 bases and J by 1 base, with 12 bases between the two germline ends. CDR3 in amino acids: CASRAYGQNTEAFF. CDR3 coding DNA: TGTGCCAGCAGGGCTTATGGACAGAACACTGAAGCTTTCTTT.

The rearrangement uses TRBV2 and TRBJ1-3; maybe TRBD1 (5 bases). V was trimmed by 0 bases and J by 4 bases, leaving 13 bases between them. Germline V gene sequence: CDR1 SNHLY, CDR2 FYNNEI. The CDR3 sequence is 16 residues long. In nucleotides, the CDR3 is TGTGCCAGCAGTGAAGCATTAGCAGGGCCAGGAAACACCATATATTTT. Amino acid sequence: CASSEALAGPGNTIYF.

As to this clone: Within the sample, other DNA sequences also encode this same CDR3. The chain recombines TRBV10-2 with TRBJ1-5, with D uncertain. The CDR3 totals 13 residues. Per germline, CDR1 WSHSY and CDR2 SAAADI. V shed 4 bases and J shed 6 bases, with 10 bases lying between them. The CDR3 DNA is TGCGCCAGCAGTGGGGCGGGAGGTCAGCCCCAGCATTTT. Translating it yields CASSGAGGQPQHF.

The V gene is TRBV9, the J gene TRBJ2-7; D is possibly TRBD2 (7 bases). The CDR3 is 14 residues long. Between the trimmed V and J ends, which lost 3 bases and 9 bases, there was a span of 19 bases. Per the germline V gene, CDR1 is SGDLS and CDR2 is YYNGEE. For the CDR3, the DNA is TGTGCCAGCAGCGCGGGGGGCCTGGGTTCTCTGCAGTACGTC. Translating it yields CASSAGGLGSLQYV.

V is TRBV7-6 and J is TRBJ1-4; the D is unclear. V gave up 1 base and J gave up 7 bases, with 13 bases separating them. Germline values: CDR1 SGHVS, CDR2 FNYEAQ. The CDR3 consists of 15 residues. The chain's CDR3 is CASSLDAGLGEKLFF. CDR3 in DNA: TGTGCCAGCAGCTTAGATGCGGGCTTGGGTGAAAAACTGTTTTTT.

The chain links TRBV12-3 or TRBV12-4 to TRBJ2-5; D is unresolved. The ends were cut back, 2 bases at V and 2 bases at J, with 3 bases in the middle. The CDR3 is 12 residues long. The CDR3 coding sequence is TGTGCCAGCAGTTTATTGCAAGAGACCCAGTACTTC. Amino acid sequence: CASSLLQETQYF.

J is TRBJ2-1 and V is TRBV6-5, with D possibly TRBD1 on 6 matching bases. The germline gives CDR1 MNHEY, CDR2 SVGAGI. The CDR3 has 13 amino acids. V lost 4 bases to trimming and J lost 10 bases, with 14 bases between them. The chain's CDR3 is CASSSGQTREQFF. The CDR3 nucleotides are TGTGCCAGCAGTTCCGGACAGACCAGGGAGCAGTTCTTC.

The chain combines TRBV5-4 with TRBJ2-3; D may be TRBD1 or TRBD2 (6 bases each). CDR3 length: 16 residues. V gave up 0 bases and J gave up 2 bases, with 13 bases separating them. Germline lookup yields CDR1 SGHNT and CDR2 YYREEE (reference sequence). CDR3 in DNA: TGTGCCAGCAGCTTGGATGGGGGGCGGAACACAGATACGCAGTATTTT. The encoded protein is CASSLDGGRNTDTQYF.

The chain has TRBV5-1 and TRBJ2-2, with no clear D. Germline assignment: CDR1 SGHRS and CDR2 YFSETQ. Trimming pared 7 bases from V and 1 base from J, leaving 8 bases between. This CDR3 contains 13 residues. The CDR3 nucleotides read TGCGCCAGCTCATCTCAGAACACCGGGGAGCTGTTTTTT. Translated: CASSSQNTGELFF.

The chain recombines TRBV5-1 with TRBJ2-2; TRBD1 or TRBD2 may be the D gene (6 bases each). This CDR3 spans 14 amino acids. V lost 5 bases and J lost 4, with 12 bases in between. Germline V gives CDR1 SGHRS, CDR2 YFSETQ. The CDR3 protein is CASRPQGGTGELFF. Written as DNA, the CDR3 is TGCGCCAGCAGGCCACAGGGAGGCACCGGGGAGCTGTTTTTT. Looking up the rest from reference TRBV5-1 and TRBJ2-2 gives the full variable domain: KAGVTQTPRYLIKTRGQQVTLSCSPISGHRSVSWYQQTPGQGLQFLFEYFSETQRNKGNFPGRFSGRQFSNSRSEMNVSTLELGDSALYLCASRPQGGTGELFFGEGSRLTVL.

The rearrangement links TRBV20-1 to TRBJ2-3; D uncertain. Between the trimmed V and J ends, which lost 5 bases and 4 bases, there was a span of 7 bases. Germline V gives CDR1 DFQATT, CDR2 SNEGSKA (reference sequence). There are 11 residues in the CDR3. The CDR3 here is CSALDPDTQYF. As DNA, the CDR3 is TGCAGTGCTCTCGACCCAGATACGCAGTATTTT.

This clone was detected a few times. The genes are TRBV13 and TRBJ2-3; tentative D call: TRBD2 (6 bases). Per germline, CDR1 PRHDT and CDR2 FYEKMQ (reference sequence). The CDR3 runs to 13 residues. V was shortened by 4 bases and J by 4 bases, with 9 bases between the two germline ends. CDR3 region: CASSSWGADTQYF. CDR3 DNA sequence: TGTGCCAGCAGCTCCTGGGGGGCAGATACGCAGTATTTT. Full variable domain (missing parts from reference TRBV13 and TRBJ2-3): AAGVIQSPRHLIKEKRETATLKCYPIPRHDTVYWYQQGPGQDPQFLISFYEKMQSDKGSIPDRFSAQQFSDYHSELNMSSLELGDSALYFCASSSWGADTQYFGPGTRLTVL.

This rearrangement joins TRBV4-3 to TRBJ2-5; 8 nucleotides agree with TRBD2. CDR3 length: 17 residues. CDR1 LGHNA and CDR2 YSLEER come from the germline V gene. V was clipped by 0 bases and J by 5 bases; unmatched bases: 11. CDR3 residues: CASSQDLRGGLWETQYF. The DNA for the CDR3 is TGCGCCAGCAGCCAAGATCTACGGGGGGGCCTTTGGGAGACCCAGTACTTC.

The chain uses TRBV30 and TRBJ1-2; D gene uncertain. The V and J ends lost 2 bases and 2 bases respectively, with 15 bases between them. Germline assignment: CDR1 GTSNPN and CDR2 SVGIG (reference sequence). CDR3 length: 15 amino acids. This CDR3 reads CAWSLTDQQNYGYTF. The CDR3 DNA is TGTGCCTGGAGTCTTACGGACCAACAAAACTATGGCTACACCTTC. Filled out from reference TRBV30 and TRBJ1-2, the complete variable domain reads SQTIHQWPATLVQPVGSPLSLECTVEGTSNPNLYWYRQAAGRGLQLLFYSVGIGQISSEVPQNLSASRPQDRQFILSSKKLLLSDSGFYLCAWSLTDQQNYGYTFGSGTRLTVV.

This chain joins TRBV10-1 and TRBJ1-1; weak D call: TRBD1 (6 bases). V lost 4 bases and J lost 5, with 17 bases in between. Germline values: CDR1 WNHNN, CDR2 SYGVQD (reference sequence). The length of the CDR3 is 15 residues. The CDR3: CASSGTGAGETEAFF. CDR3 nucleotides: TGCGCCAGCAGTGGAACGGGGGCGGGAGAAACTGAAGCTTTCTTT.